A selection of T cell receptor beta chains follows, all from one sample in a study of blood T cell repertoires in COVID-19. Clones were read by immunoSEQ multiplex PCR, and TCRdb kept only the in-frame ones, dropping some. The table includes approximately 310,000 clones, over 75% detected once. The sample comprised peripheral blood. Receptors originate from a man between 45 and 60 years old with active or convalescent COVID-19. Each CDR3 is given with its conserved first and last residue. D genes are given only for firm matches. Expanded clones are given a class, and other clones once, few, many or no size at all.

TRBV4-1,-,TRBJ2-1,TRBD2,TGCGCCAGCAGCGCGACGGAAATGGGGGGGTCGGGAGAGTTCTTC,CASSATEMGGSGEFF
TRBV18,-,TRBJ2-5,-,TGTGCCAGCTCGATCCGACAGGAAGAGACCCAGTACTTC,CASSIRQEETQYF
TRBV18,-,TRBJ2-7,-,TGTGCCAGCTCCCCCGGAAGGGGGAGCTCCTACGAGCAGTACTTC,CASSPGRGSSYEQYF
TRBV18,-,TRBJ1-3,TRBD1,TGTGCCAGCTCACCATTCCAGGGGGCCCGCGGTTCTGGAAACACCATATATTTT,CASSPFQGARGSGNTIYF
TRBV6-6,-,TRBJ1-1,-,TGTGCCAGCAGTTACTCGGAGGGAGTGAACACTGAAGCTTTCTTT,CASSYSEGVNTEAFF
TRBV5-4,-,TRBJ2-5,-,TGTGCCAGCAGCTTAGGGAAAGGGAGCGGTAAAGAGACCCAGTACTTC,CASSLGKGSGKETQYF
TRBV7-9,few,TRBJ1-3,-,TGTGCCAGCAGCTTAGTGGAGCAGCACTCTGGAAACACCATATATTTT,CASSLVEQHSGNTIYF
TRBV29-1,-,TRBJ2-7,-,TGCAGCGCCCTGGCCCCGACCTACGAGCAGTACTTC,CSALAPTYEQYF
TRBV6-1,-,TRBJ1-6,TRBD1,TGTGCCAGCAGTGGCCGAGGACAGGGGTTTGATTCACCCCTCCACTTT,CASSGRGQGFDSPLHF
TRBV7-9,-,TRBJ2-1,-,TGTGCCAGCAGCTTAGTGGGCGCCCAAGGCAATGAGCAGTTCTTC,CASSLVGAQGNEQFF
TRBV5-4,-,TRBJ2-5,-,TGTGCCAGCAGCCCAGGGTTAAATAAGGAGACCCAGTACTTC,CASSPGLNKETQYF
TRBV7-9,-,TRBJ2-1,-,TGTGCCAGCAGCTTAGTGTTAGCCCCCTACAATGAGCAGTTCTTC,CASSLVLAPYNEQFF
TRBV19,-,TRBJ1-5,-,TGTGCCAGTAGTATTGGCAGGGCTGGAGAACAGCCCCAGCATTTT,CASSIGRAGEQPQHF
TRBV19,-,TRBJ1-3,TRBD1,TGTGCCAGTAGTGGGACAGGGGTAGGAAACACCATATATTTT,CASSGTGVGNTIYF
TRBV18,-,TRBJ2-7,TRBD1,TGTGCCAGCTCACAGATTATCGGGACAGGGAGCTACGAGCAGTACTTC,CASSQIIGTGSYEQYF
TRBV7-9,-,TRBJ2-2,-,TGTGCCAGCAGCTTTTCAGGGTTTAACACCGGGGAGCTGTTTTTT,CASSFSGFNTGELFF
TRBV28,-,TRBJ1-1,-,TGTGCCAGCAGTTCCCGTAGGGGCACTGAAGCTTTCTTT,CASSSRRGTEAFF
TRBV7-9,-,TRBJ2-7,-,TGTGCCAGCTCTCGAGGCTACGAGCAGTACTTC,CASSRGYEQYF
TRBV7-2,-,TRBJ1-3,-,TGTGCCAGCAGCCTCACAGCTTACTCTGGAAACACCATATATTTT,CASSLTAYSGNTIYF
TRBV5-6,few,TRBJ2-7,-,TGTGCCAGCAGCTTGGACAGGTCCTACGAGCAGTACTTC,CASSLDRSYEQYF
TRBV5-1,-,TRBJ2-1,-,TGCGCCAGCAGCTTAGGCGGAAGCCGACTACTCAATGAGCAGTTCTTC,CASSLGGSRLLNEQFF
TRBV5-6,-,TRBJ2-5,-,TGTGCCAGCAGCCCCCCCTCTCAAGAGACCCAGTACTTC,CASSPPSQETQYF
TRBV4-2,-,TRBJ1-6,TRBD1,TGTGCCAGCAGCCAAGAGGTGACAGGGCATAATTCACCCCTCCACTTT,CASSQEVTGHNSPLHF
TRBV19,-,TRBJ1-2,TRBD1,TGTGCCAGTAGAACACGGGACAGGGGGCAAAATAACTATGGCTACACCTTC,CASRTRDRGQNNYGYTF
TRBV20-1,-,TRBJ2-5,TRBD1,TGCAGAGCAGGGGGCGGGGAGACCCAGTACTTC,CRAGGGETQYF
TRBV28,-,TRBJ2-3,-,TGTGCCAGCAGGACTGATAAGAAGGGGTTCCCAGATACGCAGTATTTT,CASRTDKKGFPDTQYF
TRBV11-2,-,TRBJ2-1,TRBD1,TGTGCCAGCAGCCAAGAGGGGGCTCGCAATGAGCAGTTCTTC,CASSQEGARNEQFF
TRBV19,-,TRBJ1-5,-,TGTGCCAGTAGTATTATTCAGGGGCGGCCCGGACTGTGGCCCCAGCATTTT,CASSIIQGRPGLWPQHF
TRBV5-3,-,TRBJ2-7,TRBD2,TGTGCCAGAAGGCCGTCAAGTAGCGGGAAGTCGTACGAGCAGTACTTC,CARRPSSSGKSYEQYF
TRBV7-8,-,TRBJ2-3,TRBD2,TGTGCCAGCAGCTTAGCGAGGCTGGCGGGGGGGATTCTAACAGATACGCAGTATTTT,CASSLARLAGGILTDTQYF
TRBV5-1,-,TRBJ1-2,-,TGCGCCAGCAGCTCTCACAGGGAGAGCTATGGCTACACCTTC,CASSSHRESYGYTF
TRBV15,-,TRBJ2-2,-,TGTGCCACCAGCAGAGATCCGACCGGGGAGCTGTTTTTT,CATSRDPTGELFF
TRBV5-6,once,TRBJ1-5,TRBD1,TGTGCCAGCAGCAAAATTACAGGGGGCGGTCAGCCCCAGCATTTT,CASSKITGGGQPQHF
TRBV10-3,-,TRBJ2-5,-,TGTGCCATCAAAGGGGAAGAAGAGACCCAGTACTTC,CAIKGEEETQYF
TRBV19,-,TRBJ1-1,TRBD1,TGTGCCAGTAGGGGACAGGGCATGGACACTGAAGCTTTCTTT,CASRGQGMDTEAFF
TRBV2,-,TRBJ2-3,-,TGTGCCAGCAGTGCGACTGGAAACACAGATACGCAGTATTTT,CASSATGNTDTQYF
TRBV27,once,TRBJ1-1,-,TGTGCCAGCAGGGAGGACCTGAACACTGAAGCTTTCTTT,CASREDLNTEAFF
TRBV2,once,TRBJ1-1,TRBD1,TGTGCCAGCAGGAGCAGGGGGTGGGGCACTGAAGCTTTCTTT,CASRSRGWGTEAFF
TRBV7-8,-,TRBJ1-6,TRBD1,TGTGCCAGCAGTCACAGGGGAAGCTCCTATAATTCACCCCTCCACTTT,CASSHRGSSYNSPLHF
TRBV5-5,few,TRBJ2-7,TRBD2,TGTGCCAGCAGCTTGGATCCTAGCGGCTTCTACGAGCAGTACTTC,CASSLDPSGFYEQYF
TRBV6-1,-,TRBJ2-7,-,TGTGCCAGCAGTGAAGGTCGGGCAGGGAACTACGAGCAGTACTTC,CASSEGRAGNYEQYF
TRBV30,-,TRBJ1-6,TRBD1,TGTGCCTGGACAGGACAGGGGGATTCACCCCTCCACTTT,CAWTGQGDSPLHF
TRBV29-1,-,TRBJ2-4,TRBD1,TGCAGCGTTGAACCCCCTTTCTCGGACAGGGCAAAGTCCAAAAACATTCAGTACTTC,CSVEPPFSDRAKSKNIQYF
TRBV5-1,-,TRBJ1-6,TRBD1,TGCGCCAGCAGCCCCGGAGGGGGCTCGGATTCACCCCTCCACTTT,CASSPGGGSDSPLHF
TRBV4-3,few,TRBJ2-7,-,TGCGCCAGCAGCCAAGTCGACAGCCCATTGGGGGAGCAGTACTTC,CASSQVDSPLGEQYF
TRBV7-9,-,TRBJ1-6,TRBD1,TGTGCCAGCAGCACCACCGGGACAGGGAATTCACCCCTCCACTTT,CASSTTGTGNSPLHF
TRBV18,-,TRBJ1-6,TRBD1,TGTGCCAGCTCACACCGGGACAGAAATTCACCCCTCCACTTT,CASSHRDRNSPLHF
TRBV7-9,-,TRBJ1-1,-,TGTGCCAGCAGCTTAGCGAGGGGGTGGGCTGAAGCTTTCTTT,CASSLARGWAEAFF
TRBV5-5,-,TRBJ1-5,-,TGTGCCAGCAGCTCTTGGGAGGCTCAGCCCCAGCATTTT,CASSSWEAQPQHF
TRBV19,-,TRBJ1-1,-,TGTGCCAGTAAGCGGGAAGAGAACACTGAAGCTTTCTTT,CASKREENTEAFF
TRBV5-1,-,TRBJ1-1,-,TGCGCCAGCAGCTCCACAGGGTACGAGGAAGCTTTCTTT,CASSSTGYEEAFF
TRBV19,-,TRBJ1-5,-,TGTGCCAGTAGTATCGGACGGGAACAGCCCCAGCATTTT,CASSIGREQPQHF
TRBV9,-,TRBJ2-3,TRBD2,TGTGCCAGCAGCGTAGAGGGACTAGCGGGGGGGCGAGCAGATACGCAGTATTTT,CASSVEGLAGGRADTQYF
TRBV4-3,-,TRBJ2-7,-,TGCGCCAGCAGCCCCCAAGGGGGGGGACAACCCTACGAGCAGTACTTC,CASSPQGGGQPYEQYF
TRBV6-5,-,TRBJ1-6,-,TGTGCCAGCAGTTTTACGGAGGGTAATTCACCCCTCCACTTT,CASSFTEGNSPLHF